This TCR beta chain was documented in a study of T cells in Graves' hyperthyroidism and ophthalmopathy. The wider study: Initial diagnosis, before any treatment, was when peripheral blood was collected. General study points: Model predictions of ophthalmopathy came a median about 6.3 months before onset.

There are 17 residues in the CDR3. Deletions cut 0 bases from V and 9 bases from J, with 24 bases between. Germline CDR1 and CDR2: MNHNY and SVGAGI (reference sequence). Patients with ophthalmopathy all had a Clinical Activity Score of at least 3, a NOSPECS grade of at least 4 and duration under 3 months. Together with thyroid ultrasound, orbital computed tomography, serum thyroxine and TRAb, clinical symptoms were used for diagnoses. Researchers amplified the TCR beta CDR3 regions from RNA transcripts. HTBI primers drove first-round RT-PCR of the TCR CDR3. TCRdb re-called the multiplex PCR reads with MiXCR, one entry per CDR3 protein. This table holds approximately 380,000 distinct CDR3 sequences, approximately 17% found once. This clonotype was observed many times. Its antigen is still unknown.

The receptor comes from a man younger than 35 with Graves' ophthalmopathy. V and J are TRBV6-6 and TRBJ2-7; D tentatively reads TRBD1 or TRBD2 (5 bases each). The sequenced sample consisted of blood. CDR3 nucleotide sequence: TGTGCCAGCAGTTACTCGAGGGTTGAGTTAAGTCGGGGACGGCAGTACTTC. Translation gives CASSYSRVELSRGRQYF.